The entry that follows covers one T cell receptor beta chain sequence. As yet, its antigen is unknown. The V end lost 7 bases, the J end lost 1 base, and 13 bases lay between the germline ends. The CDR3 consists of 14 residues. Germline CDR1 MDHEN, CDR2 SYDVKM. Baseline was the first blood sampling point, followed by cycle 4 day 1 and cycle 7 day 1. The data derive from a study of OX40 agonist ivuxolimab in advanced cancers. Whole-study context: Under the entry rules, prior anti-PD-1, anti-PD-L1 or anti-CTLA-4 therapy was allowed, and roughly 41% had some. Study-level points and caveats: Part of the nonresponder group also had normalized T-cell clonal expansion that was low.

Here immunoSEQ multiplex PCR was the method, and the copy in TCRdb shows in-frame clones only, minus some. The sample shows just under 65,000 clones, 70% to 90% of them seen only once. This chain connects TRBV28 to TRBJ1-1; D is unresolved. This material consisted of CD4+ or CD8+ T cells sorted from blood, taken in a trial of the OX40 agonist ivuxolimab. The receptor comes from an adult with an advanced solid tumor such as melanoma, head and neck, liver or kidney cancer. The DNA for the CDR3 is TGTGCCAGCACTCTCCAACCGGGGAACACTGAAGCTTTCTTT. Amino acids: CASTLQPGNTEAFF.